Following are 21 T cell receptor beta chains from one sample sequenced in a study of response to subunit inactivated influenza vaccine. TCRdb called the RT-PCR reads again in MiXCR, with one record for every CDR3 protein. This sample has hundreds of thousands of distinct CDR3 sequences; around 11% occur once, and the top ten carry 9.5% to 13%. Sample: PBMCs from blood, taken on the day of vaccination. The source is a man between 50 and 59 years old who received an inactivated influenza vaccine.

The CDR3 reads CASSTSRGDYGYTF. CDR3 DNA sequence: TGTGCCAGCAGTACTTCCAGGGGGGACTATGGCTACACCTTC. V usage is TRBV27 and J usage is TRBJ1-2, with 7 bases matching TRBD1. V shed 5 bases, J shed 3 bases, and the junction held 6 bases outside the gene matches. CDR3 length: 14 residues. Germline values: CDR1 MNHEY, CDR2 SMNVEV (reference sequence).

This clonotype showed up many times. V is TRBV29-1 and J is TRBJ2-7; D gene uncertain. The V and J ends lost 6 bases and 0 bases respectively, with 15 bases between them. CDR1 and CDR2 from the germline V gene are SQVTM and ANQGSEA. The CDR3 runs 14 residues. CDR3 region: CSVAPAANSYEQYF. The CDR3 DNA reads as TGCAGCGTGGCCCCGGCAGCCAACTCCTACGAGCAGTACTTC.

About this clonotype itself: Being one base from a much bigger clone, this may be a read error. The CDR3 DNA reads TGTGCCAGCGGCTTATCAACTAGCACAAATGAGCAGTTCTTC. It translates to CASGLSTSTNEQFF. The V call is TRBV7-9, the J call TRBJ2-1; perhaps TRBD2 as D (6 bases). Per the germline V gene, CDR1 is SEHNR and CDR2 is FQNEAQ (reference sequence). This CDR3 is built from 14 residues.

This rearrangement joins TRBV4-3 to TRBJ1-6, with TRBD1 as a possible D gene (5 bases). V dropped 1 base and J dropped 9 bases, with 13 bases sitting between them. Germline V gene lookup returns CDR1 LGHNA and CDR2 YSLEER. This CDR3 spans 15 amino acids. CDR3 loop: CASSQADSRVSPLHF. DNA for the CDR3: TGCGCCAGCAGCCAAGCCGACAGCAGGGTTTCACCCCTCCACTTT.

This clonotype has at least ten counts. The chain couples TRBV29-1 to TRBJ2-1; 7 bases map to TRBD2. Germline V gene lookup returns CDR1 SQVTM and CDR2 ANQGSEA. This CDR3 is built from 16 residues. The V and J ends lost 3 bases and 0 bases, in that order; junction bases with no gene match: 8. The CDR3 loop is CSVEYGAGSSYNEQFF. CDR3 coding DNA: TGCAGCGTTGAGTATGGAGCGGGAAGCTCCTACAATGAGCAGTTCTTC.

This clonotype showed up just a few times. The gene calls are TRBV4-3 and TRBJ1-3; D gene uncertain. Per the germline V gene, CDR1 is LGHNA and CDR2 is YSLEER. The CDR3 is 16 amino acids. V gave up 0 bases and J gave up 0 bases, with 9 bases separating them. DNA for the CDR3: TGCGCCAGCAGCCAAGATCGAAGCAGCTCTGGAAACACCATATATTTT. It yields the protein CASSQDRSSSGNTIYF.

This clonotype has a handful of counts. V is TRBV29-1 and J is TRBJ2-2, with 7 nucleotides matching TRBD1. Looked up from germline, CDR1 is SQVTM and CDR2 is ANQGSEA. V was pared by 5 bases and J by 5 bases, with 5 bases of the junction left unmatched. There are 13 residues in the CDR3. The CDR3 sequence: CSVPGGGTGELFF. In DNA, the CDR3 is TGCAGCGTTCCAGGGGGTGGTACCGGGGAGCTGTTTTTT.

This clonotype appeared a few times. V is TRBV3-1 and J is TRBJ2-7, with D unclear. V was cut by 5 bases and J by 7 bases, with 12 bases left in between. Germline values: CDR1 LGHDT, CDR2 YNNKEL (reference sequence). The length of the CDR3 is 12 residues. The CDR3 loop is CASSSHDQEQYF. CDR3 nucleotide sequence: TGTGCCAGCAGCAGCCACGACCAGGAGCAGTACTTC.

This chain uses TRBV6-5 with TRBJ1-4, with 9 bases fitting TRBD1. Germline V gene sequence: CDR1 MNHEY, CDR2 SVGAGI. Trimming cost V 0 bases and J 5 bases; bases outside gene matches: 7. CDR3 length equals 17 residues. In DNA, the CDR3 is TGTGCCAGCAGTTACTCGGGACAGGGTCCCCTCAATGAAAAACTGTTTTTT. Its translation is CASSYSGQGPLNEKLFF.

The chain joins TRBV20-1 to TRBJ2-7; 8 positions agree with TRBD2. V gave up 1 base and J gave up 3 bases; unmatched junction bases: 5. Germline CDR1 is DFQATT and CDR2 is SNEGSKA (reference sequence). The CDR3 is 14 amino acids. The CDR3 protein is CSARGSGNYYEQYF. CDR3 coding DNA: TGCAGTGCTAGAGGTAGCGGGAATTACTACGAGCAGTACTTC.

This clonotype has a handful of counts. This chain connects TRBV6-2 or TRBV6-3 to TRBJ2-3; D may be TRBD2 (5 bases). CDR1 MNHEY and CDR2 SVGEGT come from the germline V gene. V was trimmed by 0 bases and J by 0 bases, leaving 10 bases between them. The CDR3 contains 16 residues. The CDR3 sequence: CASSYSHRTSTDTQYF. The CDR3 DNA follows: TGTGCCAGCAGTTACTCTCACCGGACTAGCACAGATACGCAGTATTTT.

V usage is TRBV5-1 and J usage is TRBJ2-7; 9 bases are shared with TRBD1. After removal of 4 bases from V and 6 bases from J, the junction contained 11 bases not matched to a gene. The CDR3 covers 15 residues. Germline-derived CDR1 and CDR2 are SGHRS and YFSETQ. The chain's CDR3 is CASSIAGTGYFEQYF. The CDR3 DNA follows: TGCGCCAGCAGCATCGCCGGGACAGGGTATTTCGAGCAGTACTTC.

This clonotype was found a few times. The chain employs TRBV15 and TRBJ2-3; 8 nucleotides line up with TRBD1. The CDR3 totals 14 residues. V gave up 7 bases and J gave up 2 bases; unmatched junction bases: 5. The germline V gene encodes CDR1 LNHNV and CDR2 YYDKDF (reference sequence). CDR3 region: CATTGDRPTDTQYF. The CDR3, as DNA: TGTGCCACCACTGGGGACAGGCCCACAGATACGCAGTATTTT.

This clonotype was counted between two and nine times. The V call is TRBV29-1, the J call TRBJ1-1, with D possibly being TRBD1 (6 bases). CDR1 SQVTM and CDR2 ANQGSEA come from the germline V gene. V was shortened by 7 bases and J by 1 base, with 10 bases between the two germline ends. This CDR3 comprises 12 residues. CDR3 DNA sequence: TGCAGCGGTGTGACAGGGAACACTGAAGCTTTCTTT. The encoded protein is CSGVTGNTEAFF.

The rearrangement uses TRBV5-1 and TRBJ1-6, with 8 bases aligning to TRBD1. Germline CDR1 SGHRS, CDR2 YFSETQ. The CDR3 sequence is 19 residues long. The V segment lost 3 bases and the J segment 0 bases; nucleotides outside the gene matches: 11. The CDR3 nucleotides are TGCGCCAGCAGCTCCGGGGCCCGGACAGGGAGCTCCTATAATTCACCCCTCCACTTT. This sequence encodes CASSSGARTGSSYNSPLHF.

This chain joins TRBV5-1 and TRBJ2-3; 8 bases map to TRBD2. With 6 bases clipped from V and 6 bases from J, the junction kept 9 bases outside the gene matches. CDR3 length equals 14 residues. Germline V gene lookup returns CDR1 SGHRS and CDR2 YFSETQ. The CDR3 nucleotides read TGCGCCAGCACAAGGAGCGGGGGCGCTGATACGCAGTATTTT. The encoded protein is CASTRSGGADTQYF.

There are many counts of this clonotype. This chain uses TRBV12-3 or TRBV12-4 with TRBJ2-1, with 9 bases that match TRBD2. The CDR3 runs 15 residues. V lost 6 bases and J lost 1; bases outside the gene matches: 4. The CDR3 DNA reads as TGTGCCAGCAGGAAAGCGGGGGGTTCCTACAATGAGCAGTTCTTC. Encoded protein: CASRKAGGSYNEQFF.

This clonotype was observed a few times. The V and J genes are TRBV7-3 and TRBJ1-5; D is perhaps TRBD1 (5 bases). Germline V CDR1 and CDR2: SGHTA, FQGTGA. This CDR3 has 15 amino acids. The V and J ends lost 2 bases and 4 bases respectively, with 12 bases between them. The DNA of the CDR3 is TGTGCCAGCAGCTTAGAGACAGCCGTTAATCAGCCCCAGCATTTT. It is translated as CASSLETAVNQPQHF.

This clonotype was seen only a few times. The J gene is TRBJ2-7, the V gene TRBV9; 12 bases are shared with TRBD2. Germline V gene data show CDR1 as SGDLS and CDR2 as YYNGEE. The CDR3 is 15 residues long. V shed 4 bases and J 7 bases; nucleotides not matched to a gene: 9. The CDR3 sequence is CASSIGLAGIEEQYF. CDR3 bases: TGTGCCAGCAGCATCGGACTAGCGGGAATAGAGGAGCAGTACTTC.

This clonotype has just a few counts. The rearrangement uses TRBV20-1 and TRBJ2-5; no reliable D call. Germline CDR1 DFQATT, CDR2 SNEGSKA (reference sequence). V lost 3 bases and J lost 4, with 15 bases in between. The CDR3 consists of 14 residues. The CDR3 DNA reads TGCAGTGCTAGTCCGGGTTCTTTGGGAGAGACCCAGTACTTC. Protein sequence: CSASPGSLGETQYF.

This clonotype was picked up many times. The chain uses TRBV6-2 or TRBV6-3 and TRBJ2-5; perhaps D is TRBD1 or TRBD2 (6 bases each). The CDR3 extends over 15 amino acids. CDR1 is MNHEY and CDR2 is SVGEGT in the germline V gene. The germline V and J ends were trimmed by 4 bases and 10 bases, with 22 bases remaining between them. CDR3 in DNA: TGTGCCAGCAGTTCTAGGGGGGTGAGGTTTTTGGACCAGTACTTC. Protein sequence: CASSSRGVRFLDQYF.